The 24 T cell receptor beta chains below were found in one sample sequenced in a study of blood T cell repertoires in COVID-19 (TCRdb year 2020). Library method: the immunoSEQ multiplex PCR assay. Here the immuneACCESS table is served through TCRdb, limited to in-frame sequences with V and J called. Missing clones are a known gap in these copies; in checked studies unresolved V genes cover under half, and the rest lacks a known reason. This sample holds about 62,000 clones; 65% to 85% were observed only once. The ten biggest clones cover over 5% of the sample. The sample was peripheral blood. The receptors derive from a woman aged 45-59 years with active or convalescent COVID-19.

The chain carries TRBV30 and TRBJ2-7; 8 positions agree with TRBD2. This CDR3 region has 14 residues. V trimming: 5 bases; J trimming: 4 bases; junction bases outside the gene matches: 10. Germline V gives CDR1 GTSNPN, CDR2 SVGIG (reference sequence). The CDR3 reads CAWGRSGGFYEQYF. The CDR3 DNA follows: TGTGCCTGGGGCCGAAGCGGGGGTTTTTACGAGCAGTACTTC.

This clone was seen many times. The CDR3 region is CASRYRDSPLHF. DNA for the CDR3: TGTGCCAGCCGCTACCGGGATTCACCCCTCCACTTT. The rearrangement joins TRBV19 to TRBJ1-6; no firm D call. Germline V lookup: CDR1 LNHDA, CDR2 SQIVND (reference sequence). Trimming cost V 9 bases and J 8 bases, with 11 bases left between them. The CDR3 consists of 12 residues.

The CDR3 spells CASTPTAGGDQYF. The CDR3 region has the DNA TGTGCCAGCACCCCGACAGCGGGAGGAGACCAGTACTTC. The genes are TRBV27 and TRBJ2-5; 9 bases agree with TRBD2. V lost 7 bases and J lost 10; bases outside the gene matches: 10. The CDR3 contains 13 residues. CDR1 and CDR2 from the germline V gene are MNHEY and SMNVEV (reference sequence).

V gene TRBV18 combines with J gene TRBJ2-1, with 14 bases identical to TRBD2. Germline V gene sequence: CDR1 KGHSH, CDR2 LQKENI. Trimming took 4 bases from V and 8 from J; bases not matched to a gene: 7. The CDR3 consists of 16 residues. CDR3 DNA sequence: TGTGCCAGCTCACTCCGACTAGCGGGAGGGACCGATGAGCAGTTCTTC. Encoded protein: CASSLRLAGGTDEQFF.

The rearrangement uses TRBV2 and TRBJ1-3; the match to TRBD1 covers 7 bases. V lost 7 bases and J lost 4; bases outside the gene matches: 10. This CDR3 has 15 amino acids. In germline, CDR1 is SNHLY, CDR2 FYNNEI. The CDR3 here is CASTRDRVYGNTIYF. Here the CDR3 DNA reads TGTGCCAGCACACGAGACAGGGTGTACGGAAACACCATATATTTT.

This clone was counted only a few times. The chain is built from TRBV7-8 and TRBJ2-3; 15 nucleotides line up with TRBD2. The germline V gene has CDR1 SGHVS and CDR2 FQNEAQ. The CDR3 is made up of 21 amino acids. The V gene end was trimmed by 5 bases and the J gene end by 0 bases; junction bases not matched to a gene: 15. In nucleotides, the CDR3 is TGTGCCAGCAGCCCCCGACCCGCTGGACTAGCGGGAGGGCGTAGCACAGATACGCAGTATTTT. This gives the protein CASSPRPAGLAGGRSTDTQYF.

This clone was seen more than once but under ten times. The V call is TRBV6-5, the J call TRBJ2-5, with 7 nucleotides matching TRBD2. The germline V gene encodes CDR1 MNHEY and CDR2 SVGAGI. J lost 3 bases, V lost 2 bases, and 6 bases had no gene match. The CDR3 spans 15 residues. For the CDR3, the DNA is TGTGCCAGCAGTTACCGGGGGGACGGGAAAGAGACCCAGTACTTC. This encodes CASSYRGDGKETQYF.

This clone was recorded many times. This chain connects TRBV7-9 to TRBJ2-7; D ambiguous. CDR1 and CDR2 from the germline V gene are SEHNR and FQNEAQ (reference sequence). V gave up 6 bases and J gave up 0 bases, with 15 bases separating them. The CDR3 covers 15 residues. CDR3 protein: CASSPSIVTSYEQYF. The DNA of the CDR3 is TGTGCCAGCAGTCCCTCTATTGTAACCTCCTACGAGCAGTACTTC.

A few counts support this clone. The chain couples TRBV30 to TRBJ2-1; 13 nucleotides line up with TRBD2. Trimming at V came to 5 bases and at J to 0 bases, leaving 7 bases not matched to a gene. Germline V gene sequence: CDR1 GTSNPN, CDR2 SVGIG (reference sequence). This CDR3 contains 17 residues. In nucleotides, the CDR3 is TGTGCCTGGGGGGGACTAGCGGGGCAGAGCTCCTACAATGAGCAGTTCTTC. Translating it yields CAWGGLAGQSSYNEQFF.

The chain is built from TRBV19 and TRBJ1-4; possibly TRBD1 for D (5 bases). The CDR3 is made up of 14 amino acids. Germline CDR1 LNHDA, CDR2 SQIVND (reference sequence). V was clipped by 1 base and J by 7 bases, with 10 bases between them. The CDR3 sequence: CASSIGQGGEKLFF. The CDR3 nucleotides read TGTGCCAGTAGTATAGGGCAGGGCGGTGAAAAACTGTTTTTT. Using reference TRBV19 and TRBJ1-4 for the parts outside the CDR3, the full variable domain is DGGITQSPKYLFRKEGQNVTLSCEQNLNHDAMYWYRQDPGQGLRLIYYSQIVNDFQKGDIAEGYSVSREKKESFPLTVTSAQKNPTAFYLCASSIGQGGEKLFFGSGTQLSVL.

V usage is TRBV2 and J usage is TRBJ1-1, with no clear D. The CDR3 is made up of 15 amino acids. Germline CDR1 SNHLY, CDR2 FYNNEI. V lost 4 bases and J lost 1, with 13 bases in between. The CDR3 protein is CASSGEGGRNTEAFF. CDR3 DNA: TGTGCCAGCAGTGGGGAGGGTGGGCGGAACACTGAAGCTTTCTTT.

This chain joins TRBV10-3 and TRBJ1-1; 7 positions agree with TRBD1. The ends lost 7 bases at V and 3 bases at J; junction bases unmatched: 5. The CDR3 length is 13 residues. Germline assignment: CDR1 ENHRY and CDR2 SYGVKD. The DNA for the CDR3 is TGTGCCATCAACGACAGGGCTTACACTGAAGCTTTCTTT. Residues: CAINDRAYTEAFF.

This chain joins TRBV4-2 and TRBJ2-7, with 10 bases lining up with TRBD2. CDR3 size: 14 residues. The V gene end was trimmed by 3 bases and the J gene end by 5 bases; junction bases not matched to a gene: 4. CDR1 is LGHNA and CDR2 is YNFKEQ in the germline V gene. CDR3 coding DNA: TGTGCCAGCAGCCAGCCTAGCGGGAGTCACGAGCAGTACTTC. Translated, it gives CASSQPSGSHEQYF.

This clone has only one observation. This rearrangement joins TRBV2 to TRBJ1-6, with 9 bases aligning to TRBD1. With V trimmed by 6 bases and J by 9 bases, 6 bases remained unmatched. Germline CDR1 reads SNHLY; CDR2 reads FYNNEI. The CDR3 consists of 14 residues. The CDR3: CASSGQGRGSPLHF. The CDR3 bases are TGTGCCAGCAGCGGACAGGGGAGGGGTTCACCCCTCCACTTT. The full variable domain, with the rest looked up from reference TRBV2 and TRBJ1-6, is EPEVTQTPSHQVTQMGQEVILRCVPISNHLYFYWYRQILGQKVEFLVSFYNNEISEKSEIFDDQFSVERPDGSNFTLKIRSTKLEDSAMYFCASSGQGRGSPLHFGNGTRLTVT.

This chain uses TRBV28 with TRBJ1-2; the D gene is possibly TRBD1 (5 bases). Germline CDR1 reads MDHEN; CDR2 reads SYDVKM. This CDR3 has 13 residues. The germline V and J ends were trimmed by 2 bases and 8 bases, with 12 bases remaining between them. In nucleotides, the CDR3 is TGTGCCAGCAGTTTAGGGGCCGTTCGGGGCTACACCTTC. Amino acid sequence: CASSLGAVRGYTF.

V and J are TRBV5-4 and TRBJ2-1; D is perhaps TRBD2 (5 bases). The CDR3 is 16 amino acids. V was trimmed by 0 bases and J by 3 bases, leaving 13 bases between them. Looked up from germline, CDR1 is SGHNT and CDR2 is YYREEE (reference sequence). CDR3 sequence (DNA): TGTGCCAGCAGCTTGGGAACTAGTCGGGGCTACAATGAGCAGTTCTTC. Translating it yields CASSLGTSRGYNEQFF.

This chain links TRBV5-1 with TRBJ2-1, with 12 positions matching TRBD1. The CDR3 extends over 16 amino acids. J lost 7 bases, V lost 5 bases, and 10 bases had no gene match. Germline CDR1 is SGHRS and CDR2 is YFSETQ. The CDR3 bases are TGCGCCAGCAGTGTGGCCCCGGGACAGGGGGCAAATGAGCAGTTCTTC. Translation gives CASSVAPGQGANEQFF.

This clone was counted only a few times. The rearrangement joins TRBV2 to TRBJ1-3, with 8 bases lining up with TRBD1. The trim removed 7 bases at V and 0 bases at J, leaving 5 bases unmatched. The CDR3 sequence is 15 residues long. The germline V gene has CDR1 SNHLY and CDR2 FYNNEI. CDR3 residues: CASNRDRNSGNTIYF. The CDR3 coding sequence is TGTGCCAGCAACCGGGACAGGAACTCTGGAAACACCATATATTTT. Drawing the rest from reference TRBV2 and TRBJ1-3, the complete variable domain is EPEVTQTPSHQVTQMGQEVILRCVPISNHLYFYWYRQILGQKVEFLVSFYNNEISEKSEIFDDQFSVERPDGSNFTLKIRSTKLEDSAMYFCASNRDRNSGNTIYFGEGSWLTVV.

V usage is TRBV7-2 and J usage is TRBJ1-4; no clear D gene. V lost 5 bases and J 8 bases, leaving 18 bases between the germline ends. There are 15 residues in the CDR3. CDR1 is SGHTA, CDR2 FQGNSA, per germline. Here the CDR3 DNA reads TGTGCCAGCAGCCTTTGGGAGGGTATGAGAGAAAAACTGTTTTTT. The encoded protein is CASSLWEGMREKLFF.

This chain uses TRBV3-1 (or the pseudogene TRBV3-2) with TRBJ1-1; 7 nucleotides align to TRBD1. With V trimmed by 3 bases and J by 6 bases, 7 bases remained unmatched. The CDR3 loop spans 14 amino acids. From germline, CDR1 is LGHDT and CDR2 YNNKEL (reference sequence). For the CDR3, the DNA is TGTGCCAGCAGCCAGCGCCAGGGGGTACCTGAAGCTTTCTTT. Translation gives CASSQRQGVPEAFF.

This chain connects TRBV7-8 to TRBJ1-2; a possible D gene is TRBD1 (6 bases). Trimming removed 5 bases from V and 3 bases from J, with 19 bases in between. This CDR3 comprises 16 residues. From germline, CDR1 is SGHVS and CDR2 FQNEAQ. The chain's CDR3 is CASSHGGAARDYGYTF. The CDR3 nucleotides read TGTGCCAGCAGCCACGGGGGGGCGGCACGGGACTATGGCTACACCTTC. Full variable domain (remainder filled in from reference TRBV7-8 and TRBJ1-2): GAGVSQSPRYKVAKRGQDVALRCDPISGHVSLFWYQQALGQGPEFLTYFQNEAQLDKSGLPSDRFFAERPEGSVSTLKIQRTQQEDSAVYLCASSHGGAARDYGYTFGSGTRLTVV.

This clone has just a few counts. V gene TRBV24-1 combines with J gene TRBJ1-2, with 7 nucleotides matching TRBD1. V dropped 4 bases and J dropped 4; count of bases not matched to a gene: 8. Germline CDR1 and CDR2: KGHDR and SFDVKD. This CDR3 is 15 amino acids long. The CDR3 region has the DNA TGTGCCACCAGTGACCCGGGCAGGGGGACCTATGGCTACACCTTC. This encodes CATSDPGRGTYGYTF.

The CDR3 DNA reads TGTGCCAGCAGTTCCGTAGCGTCCCGCACAGATACGCAGTATTTT. It translates to CASSSVASRTDTQYF. The genes are TRBV27 and TRBJ2-3; maybe TRBD2 (5 bases). This CDR3 spans 15 amino acids. Germline CDR1 and CDR2: MNHEY and SMNVEV (reference sequence). Trimming shortened V by 4 bases and J by 1 base, and 12 bases separated the two germline ends.

For the CDR3, the DNA is TGCGCCAGCAGTGAGTCAGGGCTAGCGGGAGGCCCTAAGCGCAATGAGCAGTTCTTC. Its translation: CASSESGLAGGPKRNEQFF. The genes are TRBV10-2 and TRBJ2-1; 11 bases agree with TRBD2. CDR3 length: 19 amino acids. Germline trimming cut 0 bases from V and 6 bases from J; bases unmatched to any gene: 13. The germline V gene has CDR1 WSHSY and CDR2 SAAADI.